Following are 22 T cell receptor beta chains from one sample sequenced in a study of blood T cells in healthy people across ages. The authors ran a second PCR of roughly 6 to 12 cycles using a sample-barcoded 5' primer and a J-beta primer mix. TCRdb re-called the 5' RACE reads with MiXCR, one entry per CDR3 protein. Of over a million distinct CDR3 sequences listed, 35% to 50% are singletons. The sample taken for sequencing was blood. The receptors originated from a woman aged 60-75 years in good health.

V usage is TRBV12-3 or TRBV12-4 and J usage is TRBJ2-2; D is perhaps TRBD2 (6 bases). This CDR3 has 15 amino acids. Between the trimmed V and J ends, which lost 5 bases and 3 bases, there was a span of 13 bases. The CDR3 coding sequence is TGTGCCAGCAGTCCCCGGGACTCATACACCGGGGAGCTGTTTTTT. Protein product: CASSPRDSYTGELFF.

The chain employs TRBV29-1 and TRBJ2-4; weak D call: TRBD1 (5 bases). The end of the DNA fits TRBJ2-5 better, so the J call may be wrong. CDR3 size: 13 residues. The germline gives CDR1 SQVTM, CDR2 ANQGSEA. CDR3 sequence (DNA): TGCAGCGCCCGGGTTACCAAGGGGGAGACCCAGTACTTC. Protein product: CSARVTKGETQYF.

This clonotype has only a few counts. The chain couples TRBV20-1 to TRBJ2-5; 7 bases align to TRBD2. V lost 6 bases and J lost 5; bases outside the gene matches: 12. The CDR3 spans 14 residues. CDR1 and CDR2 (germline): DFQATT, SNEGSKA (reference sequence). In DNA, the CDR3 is TGCAGTGCCCCGTGGCGGGAGCTCCAGGAGACCCAGTACTTC. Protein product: CSAPWRELQETQYF.

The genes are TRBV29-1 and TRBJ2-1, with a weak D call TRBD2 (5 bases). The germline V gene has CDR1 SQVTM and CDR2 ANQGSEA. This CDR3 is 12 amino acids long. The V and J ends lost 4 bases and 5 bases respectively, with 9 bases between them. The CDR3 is CSVAGFNNEQFF. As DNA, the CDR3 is TGCAGCGTTGCGGGATTTAACAATGAGCAGTTCTTC.

For the CDR3, the DNA is TGTGCCAGCAGCTTCGCACTAGCCAGAGAGACCCAGTACTTC. This encodes CASSFALARETQYF. The V gene is TRBV27, the J gene TRBJ2-5; tentative D call: TRBD2 (6 bases). The V end was cut by 6 bases, the J end by 4 bases, with 15 bases between. Germline V gene data show CDR1 as MNHEY and CDR2 as SMNVEV (reference sequence). This CDR3 has 14 residues.

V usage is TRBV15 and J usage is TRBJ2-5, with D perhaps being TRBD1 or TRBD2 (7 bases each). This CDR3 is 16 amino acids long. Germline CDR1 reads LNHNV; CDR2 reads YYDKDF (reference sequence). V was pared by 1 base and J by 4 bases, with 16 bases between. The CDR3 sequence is CATSRGEGASPETQYF. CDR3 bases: TGTGCCACCAGCAGAGGGGAGGGGGCATCCCCAGAGACCCAGTACTTC.

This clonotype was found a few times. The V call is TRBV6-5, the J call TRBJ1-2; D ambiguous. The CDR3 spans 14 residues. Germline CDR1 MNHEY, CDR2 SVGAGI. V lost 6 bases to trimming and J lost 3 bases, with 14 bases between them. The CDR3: CASRTIDGDYGYTF. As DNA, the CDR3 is TGTGCCAGCAGAACCATAGACGGGGACTATGGCTACACCTTC.

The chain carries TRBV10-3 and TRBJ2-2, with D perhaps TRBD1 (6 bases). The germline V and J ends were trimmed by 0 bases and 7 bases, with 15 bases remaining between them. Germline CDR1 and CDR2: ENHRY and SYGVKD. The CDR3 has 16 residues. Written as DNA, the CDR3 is TGTGCCATCAGTGAGTCGAGCCCAGGGGCCATCGGGGAGCTGTTTTTT. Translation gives CAISESSPGAIGELFF.

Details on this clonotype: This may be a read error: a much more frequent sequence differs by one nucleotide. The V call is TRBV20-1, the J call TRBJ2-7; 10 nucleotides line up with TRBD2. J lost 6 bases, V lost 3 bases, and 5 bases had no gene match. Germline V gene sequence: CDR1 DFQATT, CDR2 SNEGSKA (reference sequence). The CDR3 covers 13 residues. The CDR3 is CSASLAGGCEQYF. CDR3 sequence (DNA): TGCAGTGCTAGTTTAGCGGGGGGCTGCGAGCAGTACTTC.

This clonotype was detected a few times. CDR3: CASSLSQPSSYNEQFF. The CDR3 bases are TGTGCCAGCAGCTTAAGTCAGCCAAGCTCCTACAATGAGCAGTTCTTC. The V and J genes are TRBV7-9 and TRBJ2-1; D not certain. Germline V gene data show CDR1 as SEHNR and CDR2 as FQNEAQ (reference sequence). The CDR3 runs to 16 residues. The V end lost 2 bases, the J end lost 0 bases, and 11 bases lay between the germline ends.

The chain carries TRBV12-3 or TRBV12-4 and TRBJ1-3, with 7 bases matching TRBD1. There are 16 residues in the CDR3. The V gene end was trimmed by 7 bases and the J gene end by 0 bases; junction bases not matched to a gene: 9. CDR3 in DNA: TGTGCCAGCATCCATAAGGGGGCCCTCTCTGGAAACACCATATATTTT. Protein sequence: CASIHKGALSGNTIYF.

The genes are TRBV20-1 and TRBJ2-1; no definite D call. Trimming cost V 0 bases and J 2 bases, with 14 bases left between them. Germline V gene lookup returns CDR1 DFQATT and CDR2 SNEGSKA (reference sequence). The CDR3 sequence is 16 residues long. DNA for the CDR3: TGCAGTGCTAGAGACGAAGGCTCGGCCCCCTACAATGAGCAGTTCTTC. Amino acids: CSARDEGSAPYNEQFF.

The CDR3 here is CASSFSKAAGDVEQYF. CDR3 coding DNA: TGTGCCAGCAGCTTCTCTAAGGCCGCGGGAGATGTCGAGCAGTACTTC. The chain joins TRBV21-1 to TRBJ2-7; TRBD2, the table's D call, lacks a check against the DNA. TRBV21-1 is flagged as a pseudogene. CDR3 size: 16 residues.

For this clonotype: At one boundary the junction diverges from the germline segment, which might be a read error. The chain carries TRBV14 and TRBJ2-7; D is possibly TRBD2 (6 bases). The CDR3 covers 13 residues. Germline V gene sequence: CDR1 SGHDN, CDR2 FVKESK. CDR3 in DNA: TGTGCCAGTAGCCAAATCATCGGGGGCGAGCAGTACTTC. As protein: CASSQIIGGEQYF.

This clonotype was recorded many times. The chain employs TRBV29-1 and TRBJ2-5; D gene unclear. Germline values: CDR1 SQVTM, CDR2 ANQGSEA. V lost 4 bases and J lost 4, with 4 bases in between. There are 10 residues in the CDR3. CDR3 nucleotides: TGCAGCGTTGCGATAGAGACCCAGTACTTC. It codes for CSVAIETQYF.

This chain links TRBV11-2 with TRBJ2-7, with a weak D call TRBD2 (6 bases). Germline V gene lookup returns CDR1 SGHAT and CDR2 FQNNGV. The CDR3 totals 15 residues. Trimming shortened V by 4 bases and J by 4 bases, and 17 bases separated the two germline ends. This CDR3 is CASSSGRGTFYEQYF. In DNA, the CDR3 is TGTGCCAGCAGCTCCGGACGGGGGACCTTTTACGAGCAGTACTTC. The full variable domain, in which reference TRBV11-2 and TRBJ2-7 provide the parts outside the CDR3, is EAGVAQSPRYKIIEKRQSVAFWCNPISGHATLYWYQQILGQGPKLLIQFQNNGVVDDSQLPKDRFSAERLKGVDSTLKIQPAKLEDSAVYLCASSSGRGTFYEQYFGPGTRLTVT.

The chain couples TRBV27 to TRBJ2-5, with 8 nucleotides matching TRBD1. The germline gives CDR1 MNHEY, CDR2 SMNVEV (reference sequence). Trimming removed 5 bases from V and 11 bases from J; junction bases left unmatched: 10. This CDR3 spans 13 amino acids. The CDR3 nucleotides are TGTGCCAGCAGTCCCTGGACAGGGAAGGCGCAGTACTTC. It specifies CASSPWTGKAQYF.

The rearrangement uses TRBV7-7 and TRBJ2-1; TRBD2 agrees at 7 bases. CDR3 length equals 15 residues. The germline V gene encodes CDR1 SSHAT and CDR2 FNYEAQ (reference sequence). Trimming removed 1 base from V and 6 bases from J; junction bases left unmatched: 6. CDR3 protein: CASSLGGGRSNEQFF. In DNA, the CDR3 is TGTGCCAGCAGCTTAGGGGGCGGGAGAAGCAATGAGCAGTTCTTC.

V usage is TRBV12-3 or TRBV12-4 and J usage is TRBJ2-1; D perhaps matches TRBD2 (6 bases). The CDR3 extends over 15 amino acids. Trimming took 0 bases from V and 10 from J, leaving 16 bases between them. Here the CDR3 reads CASSLAETSWGEQFF. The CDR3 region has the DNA TGTGCCAGCAGTTTAGCAGAGACTAGTTGGGGGGAGCAGTTCTTC.

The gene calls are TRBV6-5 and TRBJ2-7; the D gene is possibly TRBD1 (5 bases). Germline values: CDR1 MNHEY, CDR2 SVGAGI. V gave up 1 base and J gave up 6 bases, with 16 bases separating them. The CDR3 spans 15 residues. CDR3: CASSYWGQGNGEQYF. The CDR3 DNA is TGTGCCAGCAGTTACTGGGGCCAGGGAAATGGCGAGCAGTACTTC.

For the CDR3, the DNA is TGTGCCAGCTCCCTGAGCCGGGTCGAAGAGACCCAGTACTTC. Translating gives CASSLSRVEETQYF. This sequence joins TRBV18 and TRBJ2-5; no firm D call. Trimming took off 6 bases at V and 3 bases at J, with 14 bases between the two ends. Germline CDR1 is KGHSH and CDR2 is LQKENI. The CDR3 runs to 14 residues.

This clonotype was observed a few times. CDR3 loop: CAISVGLAGVGETQYF. In DNA, the CDR3 is TGTGCCATCAGTGTTGGACTAGCGGGAGTAGGTGAGACCCAGTACTTC. The V call is TRBV10-3, the J call TRBJ2-7, with 13 bases aligning to TRBD2. The J call may be mistaken, given a closer DNA end match to TRBJ2-5. CDR1 is ENHRY and CDR2 is SYGVKD in the germline V gene. This CDR3 has 16 residues.